This TCR beta chain was obtained from a study of blood T cell repertoires in COVID-19. Study-wide background: The origin of the acute and convalescent COVID-19 samples was the United States, Italy and Spain. In each case, the material was cDNA or gDNA derived from T cells, B-cell-depleted T cells, or PBMCs.

This CDR3 spans 13 amino acids. V shed 5 bases and J shed 6 bases, with 12 bases lying between them. Germline V gene data show CDR1 as MNHEY and CDR2 as SVGAGI. Original processing methods: Scientists estimated how many nucleated cells there were by amplifying reference gene primers. This table comes from immunoSEQ multiplex PCR, and its TCRdb copy is limited to in-frame clones, with some not included. For V, J and clone size, that table is used; D and trimming come from the DNA. The data contain 120,000 or so clones, 69% of them seen just once; the ten biggest clones take up about 2.2%. Sequencing input: peripheral blood. The source is a woman aged 70-85 years with acute or convalescent COVID-19. V gene TRBV6-5 combines with J gene TRBJ2-3, with TRBD2 as a possible D gene (6 bases). Written as DNA, the CDR3 is TGTGCCAGCAGTAAACGGGGGAGGGATACGCAGTATTTT. Translating gives CASSKRGRDTQYF.